This passage covers 23 T cell receptor beta chains from one sample sequenced in a study of T cell responses to AZD1222 COVID-19 vaccine. Sequencing used immunoSEQ multiplex PCR; TCRdb keeps in-frame clones, though not all of them. The data contain 95,000 to 150,000 clones, 92% of them singletons. Source: peripheral blood, taken on day 0 of AZD1222 vaccination. These receptors were obtained from an adult in good health.

As DNA, the CDR3 is TGTGCCAGCAGCTTATGGGTGGGCACTGAAGCTTTCTTT. Protein: CASSLWVGTEAFF. V gene TRBV7-2 combines with J gene TRBJ1-1, with D unclear. There are 13 residues in the CDR3. The germline V gene has CDR1 SGHTA and CDR2 FQGNSA. Trimming took 2 bases from V and 4 from J, leaving 8 bases between them.

The chain employs TRBV2 and TRBJ1-2; 8 bases match TRBD1. V was clipped by 3 bases and J by 4 bases; unmatched bases: 4. In germline, CDR1 is SNHLY, CDR2 FYNNEI. The CDR3 covers 14 residues. The CDR3 nucleotides are TGTGCCAGCAGTGATGCAGGGGGCGTCTATGGCTACACCTTC. Its protein is CASSDAGGVYGYTF. Drawing the rest from reference TRBV2 and TRBJ1-2, the complete variable domain is EPEVTQTPSHQVTQMGQEVILRCVPISNHLYFYWYRQILGQKVEFLVSFYNNEISEKSEIFDDQFSVERPDGSNFTLKIRSTKLEDSAMYFCASSDAGGVYGYTFGSGTRLTVV.

The CDR3 coding sequence is TGTGCCAGCAGAACTAGCGGGGGAAGACCCTACGAGCAGTACGTC. It translates to CASRTSGGRPYEQYV. V usage is TRBV6-6 and J usage is TRBJ2-7; 11 nucleotides line up with TRBD2. After removal of 6 bases from V and 2 bases from J, the junction contained 6 bases not matched to a gene. This CDR3 is built from 15 residues. CDR1 MNHNY and CDR2 SVGAGI come from the germline V gene (reference sequence).

The V and J genes are TRBV30 and TRBJ2-5; 8 bases fit TRBD2. The CDR3 covers 15 residues. Trimming took 2 bases from V and 0 from J; bases not matched to a gene: 5. CDR1 and CDR2 from the germline V gene are GTSNPN and SVGIG (reference sequence). As DNA, the CDR3 is TGTGCCTGGAGTCAAGCGGGGGCGTACCAAGAGACCCAGTACTTC. This encodes CAWSQAGAYQETQYF.

This chain joins TRBV18 and TRBJ1-1; the D gene is possibly TRBD1 (5 bases). Germline V gives CDR1 KGHSH, CDR2 LQKENI. The CDR3 consists of 14 residues. V lost 5 bases, J lost 1 base, and 11 bases lay in between. This CDR3 reads CASSKGPTNTEAFF. As DNA, the CDR3 is TGTGCCAGCTCAAAGGGGCCGACGAACACTGAAGCTTTCTTT.

This chain joins TRBV5-4 and TRBJ1-2; D unresolved. CDR1 is SGHNT and CDR2 is YYREEE in the germline V gene (reference sequence). The CDR3 totals 15 residues. V lost 0 bases and J lost 3, with 12 bases in between. For the CDR3, the DNA is TGTGCCAGCAGCTTGGGTATAGATCGGGACTATGGCTACACCTTC. Translation gives CASSLGIDRDYGYTF.

The rearrangement joins TRBV4-2 to TRBJ1-6, with 7 bases fitting TRBD1. Germline V gene sequence: CDR1 LGHNA, CDR2 YNFKEQ. The CDR3 consists of 20 residues. Losses at the gene ends were 0 bases for V and 0 bases for J; bases not matched to a gene: 11. DNA of the CDR3: TGTGCCAGCAGCCAAGATTTGGCGCAGGGGGGTAGCTCCTATAATTCACCCCTCCACTTT. Translating it yields CASSQDLAQGGSSYNSPLHF.

The chain couples TRBV7-8 to TRBJ2-1, with TRBD2 matching over 7 bases. Looked up from germline, CDR1 is SGHVS and CDR2 is FQNEAQ. Unmatched junction bases numbered 16, after V lost 5 bases and J lost 9 bases. This CDR3 spans 16 amino acids. DNA for the CDR3: TGTGCCAGCAGCCAACGGGTACTAGCGAAGGAGGGTGAGCAGTTCTTC. It encodes CASSQRVLAKEGEQFF. The variable domain in full, with the rest retrieved from reference TRBV7-8 and TRBJ2-1, is GAGVSQSPRYKVAKRGQDVALRCDPISGHVSLFWYQQALGQGPEFLTYFQNEAQLDKSGLPSDRFFAERPEGSVSTLKIQRTQQEDSAVYLCASSQRVLAKEGEQFFGPGTRLTVL.

As DNA, the CDR3 is TGTGCCATCAGTGAAGGACAGGGCTCTAATAGCAATCAGCCCCAGCATTTT. Encoded protein: CAISEGQGSNSNQPQHF. The chain is built from TRBV10-3 and TRBJ1-5; 8 positions match TRBD1. The CDR3 consists of 17 residues. The J segment lost 0 bases and the V segment lost 3 bases, leaving 7 bases of the junction unmatched. Germline V gives CDR1 ENHRY, CDR2 SYGVKD.

The genes are TRBV19 and TRBJ1-1; TRBD1 agrees at 7 bases. Trimming at V came to 1 base and at J to 11 bases, leaving 10 bases not matched to a gene. CDR3 length: 14 residues. The germline gives CDR1 LNHDA, CDR2 SQIVND (reference sequence). The CDR3 spells CASSIGQGVRRAFF. As DNA, the CDR3 is TGTGCCAGTAGTATAGGGCAGGGGGTCCGTCGGGCTTTCTTT.

The chain uses TRBV3-1 (or the pseudogene TRBV3-2) and TRBJ1-4; the match to TRBD1 covers 7 bases. J lost 8 bases, V lost 4 bases, and 4 bases had no gene match. This CDR3 contains 13 residues. The germline gives CDR1 LGHDT, CDR2 YNNKEL (reference sequence). The CDR3 DNA is TGTGCCAGCAGCCTCAGGGGGGGAGAAAAACTGTTTTTT. This codes for CASSLRGGEKLFF.

The V and J genes are TRBV5-1 and TRBJ2-3, with TRBD2 matching 13 bases. Germline CDR1 is SGHRS and CDR2 is YFSETQ. The CDR3 loop spans 18 amino acids. The J segment lost 3 bases and the V segment lost 0 bases, leaving 7 bases of the junction unmatched. The CDR3 region is CASSLGPGLAGSTDTQYF. DNA for the CDR3: TGCGCCAGCAGCTTGGGACCGGGACTAGCGGGATCAACAGATACGCAGTATTTT.

The rearrangement joins TRBV9 to TRBJ2-5, with 10 bases fitting TRBD2. The CDR3 has 12 amino acids. V was pared by 1 base and J by 9 bases, with 0 bases of the junction left unmatched. Germline-derived CDR1 and CDR2 are SGDLS and YYNGEE. The CDR3 sequence: CASSVLAGAQYF. DNA for the CDR3: TGTGCCAGCAGCGTACTAGCGGGGGCCCAGTACTTC.

V is TRBV18 and J is TRBJ2-2, with a possible D match to TRBD2 (5 bases). CDR1 is KGHSH, CDR2 LQKENI, per germline. This CDR3 comprises 14 residues. V shed 4 bases and J shed 9 bases, with 15 bases lying between them. Here the CDR3 reads CASSQILERRELFF. As DNA, the CDR3 is TGTGCCAGCTCACAGATACTAGAGCGAAGGGAGCTGTTTTTT.

V gene TRBV7-6 combines with J gene TRBJ1-4; D unclear. This CDR3 is built from 16 residues. V lost 6 bases, J lost 7 bases, and 21 bases lay in between. Germline CDR1 reads SGHVS; CDR2 reads FNYEAQ. The CDR3 nucleotides read TGTGCCAGCAGTCATAATCCCCTGGGTCTAGGTGAAAAACTGTTTTTT. Amino acid sequence: CASSHNPLGLGEKLFF.

Here the CDR3 reads CASSEELLSSGNTIYF. The CDR3 DNA sequence: TGTGCCAGCAGTGAGGAGTTGTTATCGTCTGGAAACACCATATATTTT. V is TRBV2 and J is TRBJ1-3; no clear D gene. CDR1 SNHLY and CDR2 FYNNEI come from the germline V gene. This CDR3 is 16 amino acids long. V was pared by 3 bases and J by 1 base, with 13 bases between.

This chain connects TRBV3-1 (or the pseudogene TRBV3-2) to TRBJ2-2; D remains unclear. The CDR3 is 15 amino acids. The V gene's germline CDR1 is LGHDT and CDR2 YNNKEL (reference sequence). Trimming stripped 2 bases from V and 0 bases from J, with 7 bases between. The CDR3 loop is CASSQRHTNTGELFF. CDR3 nucleotides: TGTGCCAGCAGCCAACGTCATACGAACACCGGGGAGCTGTTTTTT.

The sample holds one count of this clone. This rearrangement joins TRBV5-6 to TRBJ2-7, with D perhaps TRBD1 (7 bases). Germline V gene sequence: CDR1 SGHDT, CDR2 YYEEEE. Trimming pared 0 bases from V and 3 bases from J, leaving 19 bases between. The CDR3 length is 17 residues. Written as DNA, the CDR3 is TGTGCCAGCAGCTTGGAAAGGCGGAGGGCAGGGGGCTACGAGCAGTACGTC. It encodes CASSLERRRAGGYEQYV.

A single count supports this clone. The chain joins TRBV6-5 to TRBJ2-1; TRBD1 agrees at 9 bases. Per germline, CDR1 MNHEY and CDR2 SVGAGI. The V segment lost 6 bases and the J segment 7 bases; nucleotides outside the gene matches: 10. The length of the CDR3 is 15 residues. The CDR3 DNA sequence: TGTGCCAGCAGACGCGGGACAGGGTTTGGGAATGAGCAGTTCTTC. It encodes CASRRGTGFGNEQFF.

The chain joins TRBV18 to TRBJ2-1; D remains ambiguous. Germline V gene lookup returns CDR1 KGHSH and CDR2 LQKENI. The CDR3 has 14 amino acids. Trimming took 3 bases from V and 5 from J, leaving 11 bases between them. This CDR3 is CASSPNRQHNEQFF. The DNA for the CDR3 is TGTGCCAGCTCACCCAACCGACAACACAATGAGCAGTTCTTC. The full variable domain, in which reference TRBV18 and TRBJ2-1 provide the parts outside the CDR3, is NAGVMQNPRHLVRRRGQEARLRCSPMKGHSHVYWYRQLPEEGLKFMVYLQKENIIDESGMPKERFSAEFPKEGPSILRIQQVVRGDSAAYFCASSPNRQHNEQFFGPGTRLTVL.

CDR3 bases: TGTGCCAGCAGCCAAGGTTCAGGGGGGAATTCACCCCTCCACTTT. This codes for CASSQGSGGNSPLHF. This rearrangement joins TRBV3-1 (or the pseudogene TRBV3-2) to TRBJ1-6; 7 nucleotides align to TRBD1. The germline gives CDR1 LGHDT, CDR2 YNNKEL (reference sequence). Trimming cost V 1 base and J 7 bases; bases outside gene matches: 4. The CDR3 sequence is 15 residues long.

This clone was detected only a few times. The chain joins TRBV6-1 to TRBJ2-6; D is possibly TRBD1 (6 bases). With 2 bases removed from V and 2 bases from J, the gap between germline ends came to 7 bases. Germline V lookup: CDR1 MNHNS, CDR2 SASEGT. This CDR3 contains 15 residues. This CDR3 reads CASSEWGPGANVLTF. The CDR3 DNA reads as TGTGCCAGCAGTGAATGGGGGCCTGGGGCCAACGTCCTGACTTTC.

The J gene is TRBJ1-1, the V gene TRBV7-3; D gene uncertain. The germline gives CDR1 SGHTA, CDR2 FQGTGA. The V end lost 0 bases, the J end lost 1 base, and 9 bases lay between the germline ends. CDR3 length equals 15 residues. CDR3 nucleotides: TGTGCCAGCAGCTTAACAGGGAGACCGAACACTGAAGCTTTCTTT. Its protein product is CASSLTGRPNTEAFF.